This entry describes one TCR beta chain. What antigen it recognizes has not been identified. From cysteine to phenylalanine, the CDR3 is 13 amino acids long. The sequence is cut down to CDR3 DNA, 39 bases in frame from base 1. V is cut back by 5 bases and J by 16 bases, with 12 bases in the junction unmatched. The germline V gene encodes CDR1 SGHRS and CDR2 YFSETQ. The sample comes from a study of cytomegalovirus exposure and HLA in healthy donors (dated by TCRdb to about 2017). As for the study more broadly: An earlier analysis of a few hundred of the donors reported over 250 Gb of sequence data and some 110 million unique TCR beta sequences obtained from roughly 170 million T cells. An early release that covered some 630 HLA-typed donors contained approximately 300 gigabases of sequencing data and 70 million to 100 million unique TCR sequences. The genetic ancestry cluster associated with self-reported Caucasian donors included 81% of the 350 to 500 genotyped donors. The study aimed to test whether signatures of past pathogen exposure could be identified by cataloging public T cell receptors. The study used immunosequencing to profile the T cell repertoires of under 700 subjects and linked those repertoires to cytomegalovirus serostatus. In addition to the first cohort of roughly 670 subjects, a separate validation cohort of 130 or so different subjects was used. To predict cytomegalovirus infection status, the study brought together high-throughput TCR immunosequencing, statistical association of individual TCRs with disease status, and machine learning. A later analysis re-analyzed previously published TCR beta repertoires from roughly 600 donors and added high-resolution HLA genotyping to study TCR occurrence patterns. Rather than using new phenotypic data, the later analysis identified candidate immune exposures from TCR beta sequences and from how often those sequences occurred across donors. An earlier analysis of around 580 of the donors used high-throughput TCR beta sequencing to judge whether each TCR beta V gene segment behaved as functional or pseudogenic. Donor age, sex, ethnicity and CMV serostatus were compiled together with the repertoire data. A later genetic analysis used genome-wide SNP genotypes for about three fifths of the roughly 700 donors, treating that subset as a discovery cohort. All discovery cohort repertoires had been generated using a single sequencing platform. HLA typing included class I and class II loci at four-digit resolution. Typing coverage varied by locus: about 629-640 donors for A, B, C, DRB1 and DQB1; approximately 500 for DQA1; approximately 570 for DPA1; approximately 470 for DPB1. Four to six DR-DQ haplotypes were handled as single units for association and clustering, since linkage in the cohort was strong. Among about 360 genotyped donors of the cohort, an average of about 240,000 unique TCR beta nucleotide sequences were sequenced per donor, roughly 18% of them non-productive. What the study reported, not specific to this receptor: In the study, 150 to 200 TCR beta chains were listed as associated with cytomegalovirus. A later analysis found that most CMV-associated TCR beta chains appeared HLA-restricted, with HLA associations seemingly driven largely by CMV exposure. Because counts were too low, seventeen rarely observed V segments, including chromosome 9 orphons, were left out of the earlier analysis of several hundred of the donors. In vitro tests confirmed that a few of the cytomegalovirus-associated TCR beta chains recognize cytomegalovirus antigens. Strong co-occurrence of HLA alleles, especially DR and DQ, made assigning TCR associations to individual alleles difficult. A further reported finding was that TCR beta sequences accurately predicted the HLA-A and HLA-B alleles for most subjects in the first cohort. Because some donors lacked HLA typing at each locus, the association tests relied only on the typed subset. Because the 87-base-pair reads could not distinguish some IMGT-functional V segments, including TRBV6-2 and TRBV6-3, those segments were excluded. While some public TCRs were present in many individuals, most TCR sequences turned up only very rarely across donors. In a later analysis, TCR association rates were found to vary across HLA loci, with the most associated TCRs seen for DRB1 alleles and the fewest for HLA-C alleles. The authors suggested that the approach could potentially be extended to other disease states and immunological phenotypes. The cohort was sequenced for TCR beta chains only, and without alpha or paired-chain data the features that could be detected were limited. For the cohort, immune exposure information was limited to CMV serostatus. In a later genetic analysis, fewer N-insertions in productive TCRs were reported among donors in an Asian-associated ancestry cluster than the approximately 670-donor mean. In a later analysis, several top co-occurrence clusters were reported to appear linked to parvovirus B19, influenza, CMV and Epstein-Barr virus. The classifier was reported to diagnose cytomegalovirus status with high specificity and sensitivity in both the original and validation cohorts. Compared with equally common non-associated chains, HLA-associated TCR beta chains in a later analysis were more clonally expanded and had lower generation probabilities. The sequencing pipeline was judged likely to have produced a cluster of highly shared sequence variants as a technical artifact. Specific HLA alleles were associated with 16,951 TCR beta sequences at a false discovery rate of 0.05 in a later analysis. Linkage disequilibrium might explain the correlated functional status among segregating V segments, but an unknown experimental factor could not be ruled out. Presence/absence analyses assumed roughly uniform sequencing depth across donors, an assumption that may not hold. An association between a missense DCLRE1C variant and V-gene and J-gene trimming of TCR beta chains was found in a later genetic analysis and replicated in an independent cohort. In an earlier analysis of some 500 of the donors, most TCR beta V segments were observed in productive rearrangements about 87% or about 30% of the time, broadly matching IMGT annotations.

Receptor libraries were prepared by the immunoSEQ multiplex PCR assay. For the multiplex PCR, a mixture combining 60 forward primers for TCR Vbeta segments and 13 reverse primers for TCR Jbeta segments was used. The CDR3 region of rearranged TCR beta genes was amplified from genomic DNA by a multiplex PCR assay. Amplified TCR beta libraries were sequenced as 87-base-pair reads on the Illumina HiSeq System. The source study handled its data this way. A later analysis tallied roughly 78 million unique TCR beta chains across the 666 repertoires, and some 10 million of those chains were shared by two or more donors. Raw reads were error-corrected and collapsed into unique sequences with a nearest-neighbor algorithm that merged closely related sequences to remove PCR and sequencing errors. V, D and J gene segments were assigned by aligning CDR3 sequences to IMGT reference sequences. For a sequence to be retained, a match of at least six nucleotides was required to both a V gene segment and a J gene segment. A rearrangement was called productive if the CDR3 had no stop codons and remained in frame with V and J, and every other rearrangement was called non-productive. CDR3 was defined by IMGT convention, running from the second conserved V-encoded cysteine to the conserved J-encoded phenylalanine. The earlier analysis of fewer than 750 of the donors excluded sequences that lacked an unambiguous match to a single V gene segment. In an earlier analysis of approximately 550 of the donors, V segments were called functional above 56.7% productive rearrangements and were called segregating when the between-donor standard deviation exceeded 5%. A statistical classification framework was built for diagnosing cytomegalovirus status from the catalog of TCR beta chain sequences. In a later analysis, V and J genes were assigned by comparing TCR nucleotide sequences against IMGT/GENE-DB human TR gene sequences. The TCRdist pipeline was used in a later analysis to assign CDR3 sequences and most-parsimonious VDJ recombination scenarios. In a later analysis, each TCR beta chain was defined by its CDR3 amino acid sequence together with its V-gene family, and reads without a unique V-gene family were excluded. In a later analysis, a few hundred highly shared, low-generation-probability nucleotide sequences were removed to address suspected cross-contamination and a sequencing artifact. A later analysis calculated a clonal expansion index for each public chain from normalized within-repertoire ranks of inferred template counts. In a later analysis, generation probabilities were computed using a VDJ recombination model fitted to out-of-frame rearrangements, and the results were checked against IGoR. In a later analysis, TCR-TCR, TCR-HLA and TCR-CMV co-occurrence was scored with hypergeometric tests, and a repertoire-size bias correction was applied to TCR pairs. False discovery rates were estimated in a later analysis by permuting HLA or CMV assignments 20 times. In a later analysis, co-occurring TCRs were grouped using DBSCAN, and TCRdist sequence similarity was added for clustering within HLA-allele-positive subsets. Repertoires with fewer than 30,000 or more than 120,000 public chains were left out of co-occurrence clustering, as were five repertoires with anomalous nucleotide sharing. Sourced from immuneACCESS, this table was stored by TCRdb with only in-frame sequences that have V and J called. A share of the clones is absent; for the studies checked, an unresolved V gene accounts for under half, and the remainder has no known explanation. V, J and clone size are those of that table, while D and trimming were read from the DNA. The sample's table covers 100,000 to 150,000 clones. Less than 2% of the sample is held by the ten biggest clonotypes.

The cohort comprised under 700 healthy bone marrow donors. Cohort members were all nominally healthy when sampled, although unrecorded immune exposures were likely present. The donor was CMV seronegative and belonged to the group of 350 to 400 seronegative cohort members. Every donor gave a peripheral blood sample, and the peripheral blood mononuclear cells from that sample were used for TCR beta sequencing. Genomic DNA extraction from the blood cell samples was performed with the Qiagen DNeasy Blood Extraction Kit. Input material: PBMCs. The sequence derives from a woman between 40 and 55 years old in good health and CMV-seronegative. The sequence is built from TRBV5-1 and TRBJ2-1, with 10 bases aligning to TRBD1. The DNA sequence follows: TGCGCCAGCAGGGGGTTCGGGACAGGGGTCTATTTCTTC. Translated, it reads CASRGFGTGVYFF.